The rows below give T cell receptor beta chains drawn from one sample of a study of blood T cell repertoires in COVID-19. The protocol was immunoSEQ multiplex PCR, while the TCRdb copy is restricted to in-frame clones and leaves out a portion. The sample holds 150,000 or so clones; 88% are singletons and the top ten take about 1.5%. The sequencing input was peripheral blood. The receptors derive from a woman aged 60-75 years with acute or convalescent COVID-19. Both conserved end residues are trimmed from each CDR3.

v_call | cdr3_length | cdr3_aa
TRBV19 | 13 | ASSSWGGPNQPQH
TRBV5-1 | 11 | ASSPGTGYGYT
TRBV2 | 11 | ASTRDISYEQY
TRBV4-3 | 15 | ASSQDPGRELTGELF
TRBV3-1/TRBV3-2 | 19 | ASSQEEQVVWGGRVPETQY
TRBV19 | 15 | ASSIRIQGINTGELF
TRBV6-5 | 12 | ASSYSQANTEAF
TRBV7-9 | 15 | ASSHPSSGLSYNEQF
TRBV10-3 | 16 | AISAVPPGQGANEKLF
TRBV6-1 | 12 | ASSDGTQNEKLF
TRBV6-4 | 14 | ASSHTRTGGRGRSH
TRBV30 | 11 | AWAPGQSNEQF
TRBV14 | 16 | ASSQDLDGTGVGNGYT
TRBV6-5 | 10 | ASSLREEGYT
TRBV5-6 | 9 | ASSFQGEAF
TRBV2 | 11 | ASNTAMDQPQH
TRBV4-1 | 13 | ASSQDSGQGRSYT
TRBV7-2 | 13 | ASSYSDRGGYEQY
TRBV7-9 | 13 | ASSLAGVGSTEAF
TRBV4-3 | 15 | ASSHGTGHLNTGELF
TRBV6-2/TRBV6-3 | 11 | ASSRGPGNTIY
TRBV7-3 | 10 | ASSSLTDTQY
TRBV14 | 12 | ASSPRTGNTEAF
TRBV7-2 | 12 | ASSRTGDYQPQH
TRBV5-4 | 10 | ASSLAGYGYT
TRBV2 | 11 | ASKGDTGYGYT
TRBV19 | 12 | ASKRDLAKNIQY
TRBV30 | 11 | AWGQYSNQPQH
TRBV7-2 | 14 | ASSLLGATYNYGYT
TRBV24-1 | 10 | ATSDYDQPQH
TRBV29-1 | 11 | SVAGQSNTEAF